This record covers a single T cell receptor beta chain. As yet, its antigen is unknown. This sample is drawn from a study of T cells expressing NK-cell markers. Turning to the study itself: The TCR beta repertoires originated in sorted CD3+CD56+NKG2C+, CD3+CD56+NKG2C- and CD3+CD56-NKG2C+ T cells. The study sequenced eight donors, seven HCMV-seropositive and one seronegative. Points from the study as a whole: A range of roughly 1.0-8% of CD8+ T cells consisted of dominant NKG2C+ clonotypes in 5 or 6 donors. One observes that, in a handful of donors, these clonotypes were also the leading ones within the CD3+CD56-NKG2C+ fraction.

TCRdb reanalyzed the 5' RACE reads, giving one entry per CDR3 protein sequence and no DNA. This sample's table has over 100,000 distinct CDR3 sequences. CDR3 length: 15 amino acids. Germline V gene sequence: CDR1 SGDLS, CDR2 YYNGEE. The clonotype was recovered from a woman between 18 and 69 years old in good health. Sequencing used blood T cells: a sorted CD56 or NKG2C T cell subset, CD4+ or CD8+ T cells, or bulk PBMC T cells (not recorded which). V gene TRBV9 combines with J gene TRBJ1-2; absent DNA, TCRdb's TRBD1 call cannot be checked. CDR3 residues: CASSVSTGANYGYTF.